Following are 17 T cell receptor beta chains from one sample sequenced in a study of shared clonotypes between healthy human individuals. Assay used: immunoSEQ multiplex PCR; TCRdb lists only in-frame clones, some missing. The sample holds 800,000 to 1,200,000 clones, about four fifths seen once. The specimen sequenced was memory CD4+ T cells from PBMCs. Subset meaning: CD45RA-negative fraction. These receptors were taken from a young man in good health. Some clones in this sample may be carry-over from other donors' samples.

This clone has just one count. The chain joins TRBV28 to TRBJ2-7, with a possible D match to TRBD1 (6 bases). The CDR3 consists of 13 residues. Trimming pared 6 bases from V and 2 bases from J, leaving 11 bases between. Germline V gene lookup returns CDR1 MDHEN and CDR2 SYDVKM. CDR3 loop: CASRPGQTYEQYF. The CDR3 bases are TGTGCCAGCAGGCCGGGACAAACCTACGAGCAGTACTTC.

This clone was seen a handful of times. The chain is built from TRBV7-9 and TRBJ1-2; 9 bases agree with TRBD1. Trimming removed 5 bases from V and 4 bases from J; junction bases left unmatched: 5. Germline CDR1 and CDR2: SEHNR and FQNEAQ (reference sequence). The CDR3 consists of 14 residues. The CDR3 DNA is TGTGCCAGCAGCCCTCCGACAGGGGGCTATGGCTACACCTTC. Its protein product is CASSPPTGGYGYTF.

This clone was detected once. The J gene is TRBJ1-2, the V gene TRBV19; 12 positions match TRBD1. Germline CDR1 LNHDA, CDR2 SQIVND (reference sequence). The CDR3 is 13 residues long. The trim removed 9 bases at V and 6 bases at J, leaving 5 bases unmatched. The DNA of the CDR3 is TGTGCCAGCCTGGGACAGGGGGCGAATGGCTACACCTTC. Its protein product is CASLGQGANGYTF.

This clone was observed a few times. The chain links TRBV5-6 to TRBJ2-1, with unresolved D. CDR3 length: 16 amino acids. The V gene lost 3 bases and the J gene lost 1 base, with 14 bases spanning the gap. Germline V gene sequence: CDR1 SGHDT, CDR2 YYEEEE. The CDR3, as DNA: TGTGCCAGCAGCTCAGCTCACCAACGATCCTACAATGAGCAGTTCTTC. Protein: CASSSAHQRSYNEQFF.

The V call is TRBV7-6, the J call TRBJ2-1; 10 nucleotides align to TRBD2. Looked up from germline, CDR1 is SGHVS and CDR2 is FNYEAQ. J gave up 3 bases and V 1 base, and 0 bases lay outside the gene matches. This CDR3 is built from 15 residues. CDR3 region: CASSLGLAGYNEQFF. CDR3 bases: TGTGCCAGCAGCTTAGGACTAGCGGGCTACAATGAGCAGTTCTTC.

V usage is TRBV5-4 and J usage is TRBJ2-3, with TRBD2 identical over 10 bases. The CDR3 has 15 amino acids. The germline gives CDR1 SGHNT, CDR2 YYREEE (reference sequence). The ends lost 4 bases at V and 8 bases at J; junction bases unmatched: 10. In DNA form, the CDR3 reads TGTGCCAGCAGCGCAGGGACTAGCGAGAGGGGTACGCAGTATTTT. Translation gives CASSAGTSERGTQYF.

The chain joins TRBV6-5 to TRBJ2-3; D call uncertain. The V gene's germline CDR1 is MNHEY and CDR2 SVGAGI. V gave up 1 base and J gave up 3 bases, with 11 bases separating them. This CDR3 spans 15 amino acids. CDR3: CASSYYPYTTDTQYF. The CDR3 bases are TGTGCCAGCAGTTACTACCCTTACACTACAGATACGCAGTATTTT.

This clone has a count of ten or more. Distinct nucleotide sequences in the sample also encode this CDR3. The rearrangement links TRBV18 to TRBJ1-1; D is uncertain. The CDR3 length is 13 residues. V shed 2 bases and J shed 1 base, with 5 bases lying between them. Germline loops: CDR1 KGHSH, CDR2 LQKENI. In nucleotides, the CDR3 is TGTGCCAGCTCACCAAACGGGAACACTGAAGCTTTCTTT. The encoded protein is CASSPNGNTEAFF. The full variable domain, its missing parts supplied by reference TRBV18 and TRBJ1-1, is NAGVMQNPRHLVRRRGQEARLRCSPMKGHSHVYWYRQLPEEGLKFMVYLQKENIIDESGMPKERFSAEFPKEGPSILRIQQVVRGDSAAYFCASSPNGNTEAFFGQGTRLTVV.

The CDR3 DNA reads as TGTGCCTGGAGTGTGCCGGACAGGGAGACCGGGGAGCTGTTTTTT. Translated: CAWSVPDRETGELFF. The V gene is TRBV30, the J gene TRBJ2-2; 8 bases agree with TRBD1. Germline assignment: CDR1 GTSNPN and CDR2 SVGIG (reference sequence). This CDR3 is 15 amino acids long. Germline trimming cut 0 bases from V and 5 bases from J; bases unmatched to any gene: 5.

This chain connects TRBV27 to TRBJ2-2; 14 nucleotides align to TRBD2. This CDR3 spans 16 amino acids. The V gene's germline CDR1 is MNHEY and CDR2 SMNVEV (reference sequence). V trimming: 3 bases; J trimming: 7 bases; junction bases outside the gene matches: 4. The CDR3 bases are TGTGCCAGCAGTTTCGGGACTAGCGGGAGTATCGGGGAGCTGTTTTTT. Residues: CASSFGTSGSIGELFF.

The chain is built from TRBV7-8 and TRBJ2-1; D may be TRBD2 (6 bases). Trimming took off 5 bases at V and 6 bases at J, with 17 bases between the two ends. CDR1 and CDR2 from the germline V gene are SGHVS and FQNEAQ. The CDR3 loop spans 15 amino acids. CDR3 protein: CASSPRTLAGNEQFF. The CDR3 DNA is TGTGCCAGCAGCCCTCGGACACTAGCTGGCAATGAGCAGTTCTTC.

The chain is built from TRBV2 and TRBJ1-5, with a weak D call TRBD1 (6 bases). V lost 4 bases to trimming and J lost 6 bases, with 16 bases between them. The CDR3 runs 15 residues. In germline, CDR1 is SNHLY, CDR2 FYNNEI. DNA of the CDR3: TGTGCCAGCAGTGGAACAGGGATGGGAGGTCAGCCCCAGCATTTT. Translated: CASSGTGMGGQPQHF.

V gene TRBV19 combines with J gene TRBJ1-2; the match to TRBD1 covers 9 bases. Germline CDR1 is LNHDA and CDR2 is SQIVND (reference sequence). The CDR3 runs to 13 residues. V was clipped by 6 bases and J by 6 bases; unmatched bases: 5. The CDR3 DNA reads as TGTGCCAGTAGGCTCCGGGACAGGGATGGCTACACCTTC. Translating gives CASRLRDRDGYTF.

The V gene is TRBV2, the J gene TRBJ2-4; TRBD2 aligns across 7 bases. This CDR3 has 14 amino acids. Germline CDR1 and CDR2: SNHLY and FYNNEI. V dropped 6 bases and J dropped 6; count of bases not matched to a gene: 8. The CDR3 region has the DNA TGTGCCAGCAGGGAGACTAGCTATGGAAACATTCAGTACTTC. Translated, it gives CASRETSYGNIQYF.

This chain links TRBV28 with TRBJ1-2; 9 bases are a match to TRBD1. Germline CDR1 MDHEN, CDR2 SYDVKM. V was clipped by 2 bases and J by 8 bases; unmatched bases: 6. This CDR3 region has 14 residues. DNA of the CDR3: TGTGCCAGCAGTTTAAGCGGGACAGGGTCCGGCTACACCTTC. Translating gives CASSLSGTGSGYTF.

A single count supports this clone. The chain couples TRBV5-1 to TRBJ1-2; the D gene is possibly TRBD1 (6 bases). V gave up 1 base and J gave up 7 bases, with 14 bases separating them. This CDR3 contains 14 residues. CDR1 is SGHRS and CDR2 is YFSETQ in the germline V gene. CDR3 protein: CASSLISGTSGYTF. The DNA of the CDR3 is TGCGCCAGCAGCTTGATCTCAGGGACAAGTGGCTACACCTTC.

The CDR3 nucleotides are TGTGCCAGCAGTGTGTTAGCGGGCAACTACGAGCAGTACTTC. Protein: CASSVLAGNYEQYF. The chain combines TRBV6-4 with TRBJ2-7, with 7 bases lining up with TRBD2. The CDR3 is made up of 14 amino acids. Looked up from germline, CDR1 is MRHNA and CDR2 is SNTAGT. J gave up 3 bases and V 4 bases, and 6 bases lay outside the gene matches.